The table lists the clone carrying this TCR beta chain with many counts. No antigen is known for it. This sample stems from a study of regulatory T cells in long-lasting Graves disease. Study-wide points: Reduced TCR diversity was observed in persistent Graves' patients versus newly diagnosed patients. Only a small sample size was used, which may have cut accuracy.

Trimming removed 6 bases at V and 4 bases at J, with 10 bases between. The CDR3 covers 12 residues. According to the study, TCR beta libraries were built with iRepertoire HTBI primers and CDR3-region Arm-PCR. TCRdb independently ran MiXCR on the multiplex PCR reads; one entry per CDR3 protein. The data show about 540,000 distinct CDR3 sequences, 13% seen once. Time point of the sample: newly diagnosed GD, antithyroid drugs for less than 3 months. Preparation of the TCR library used RNA extracted from PBMCs. This sample also belongs to another study, concerning T cells in Graves' hyperthyroidism and ophthalmopathy. From that study: Within blood appeared most thyroid clonotypes that had expanded above 0.001.

Sequencing was performed on peripheral blood mononuclear cells (PBMCs), taken at new diagnosis, from a patient treated with antithyroid drugs. This clonotype originated in a man aged 30 to 39 with Graves disease. The rearrangement links TRBV12-3 or TRBV12-4 to TRBJ2-7, with D maybe TRBD1 (6 bases). As DNA, the CDR3 is TGTGCCAGCAGCAACAGGGCTTACGAGCAGTACTTC. This codes for CASSNRAYEQYF.